The next 23 T cell receptor beta chains were all read from a single sample in a study of cytomegalovirus exposure and HLA in healthy donors. It was with 60 Vbeta and 13 Jbeta primers that the PCR ran. Method: immunoSEQ multiplex PCR; TCRdb's copy keeps in-frame clones and lacks some. Of roughly 110,000 clones in the sample, roughly 72% are singletons; the top ten hold 7.8%. The sample consisted of PBMCs. These receptors originate from a man aged 25-45 years in good health and CMV-seronegative.

J is TRBJ2-3 and V is TRBV30; TRBD2 aligns across 12 bases. CDR3 length: 15 residues. CDR1 is GTSNPN, CDR2 SVGIG, per germline (reference sequence). V was pared by 4 bases and J by 0 bases, with 2 bases of the junction left unmatched. CDR3 DNA: TGTGCCTGGACCGGACTAGCGGGGAGCACAGATACGCAGTATTTT. Its protein product is CAWTGLAGSTDTQYF.

This clone has a single count. The chain carries TRBV7-9 and TRBJ1-1; no clear D gene. This CDR3 has 13 residues. The ends were cut back, 6 bases at V and 1 base at J, with 9 bases in the middle. CDR1 and CDR2 from the germline V gene are SEHNR and FQNEAQ (reference sequence). CDR3 nucleotide sequence: TGTGCCAGCAGTACCACTGAGAACACTGAAGCTTTCTTT. Protein: CASSTTENTEAFF.

The chain employs TRBV5-4 and TRBJ2-1, with 8 bases lining up with TRBD2. After removal of 0 bases from V and 3 bases from J, the junction contained 5 bases not matched to a gene. Germline CDR1 SGHNT, CDR2 YYREEE (reference sequence). This CDR3 comprises 16 residues. CDR3 coding DNA: TGTGCCAGCAGCTTGGCCGGTAGCGGGATCTACAATGAGCAGTTCTTC. This encodes CASSLAGSGIYNEQFF.

The V gene is TRBV18, the J gene TRBJ2-7; 11 bases line up with TRBD2. Germline lookup yields CDR1 KGHSH and CDR2 LQKENI. The junction had 5 bases not matched to a gene; V was cut back by 3 bases and J by 4 bases. The CDR3 has 15 amino acids. The CDR3, as DNA: TGTGCCAGCTCACCCACTAGCGGGAGTGGTTACGAGCAGTACTTC. Translation gives CASSPTSGSGYEQYF.

This chain joins TRBV5-8 and TRBJ1-1, with 8 bases identical to TRBD1. This CDR3 contains 14 residues. Germline V gene sequence: CDR1 SGHTS, CDR2 YDEGEE. The J segment lost 4 bases and the V segment lost 5 bases, leaving 7 bases of the junction unmatched. CDR3 nucleotides: TGTGCCAGCAGTTCGGACAGGGTCATCACTGAAGCTTTCTTT. Its protein is CASSSDRVITEAFF.

The V call is TRBV5-1, the J call TRBJ1-2; 7 nucleotides align to TRBD1. V shed 5 bases, J shed 3 bases, and the junction held 7 bases outside the gene matches. The CDR3 consists of 14 residues. Germline loops: CDR1 SGHRS, CDR2 YFSETQ. The CDR3, as DNA: TGCGCCAGCAGTTCGACAGGGAAGGACTATGGCTACACCTTC. It specifies CASSSTGKDYGYTF.

The rearrangement uses TRBV7-3 and TRBJ2-6, with TRBD2 identical over 10 bases. The V and J ends lost 5 bases and 4 bases, in that order; junction bases with no gene match: 23. The CDR3 consists of 22 residues. Germline CDR1 and CDR2: SGHTA and FQGTGA. CDR3 amino acids: CASSTTGKLPSGSLPGANVLTF. CDR3 nucleotides: TGTGCCAGCAGCACCACCGGCAAGCTACCTAGCGGGAGCCTTCCCGGGGCCAACGTCCTGACTTTC. Full variable domain (rest looked up from reference TRBV7-3 and TRBJ2-6): GAGVSQTPSNKVTEKGKYVELRCDPISGHTALYWYRQSLGQGPEFLIYFQGTGAADDSGLPNDRFFAVRPEGSVSTLKIQRTERGDSAVYLCASSTTGKLPSGSLPGANVLTFGAGSRLTVL.

This clone occurred a few times. The chain carries TRBV13 and TRBJ2-3; 11 nucleotides line up with TRBD2. The V and J ends lost 3 bases and 8 bases, in that order; junction bases with no gene match: 7. Looked up from germline, CDR1 is PRHDT and CDR2 is FYEKMQ (reference sequence). CDR3 length: 15 amino acids. The CDR3 loop is CASSFSSGGHTTQYF. DNA for the CDR3: TGTGCCAGCAGCTTCTCTAGCGGGGGGCACACTACGCAGTATTTT.

V gene TRBV27 combines with J gene TRBJ2-1; no reliable D call. The ends were cut back, 5 bases at V and 0 bases at J, with 2 bases in the middle. The V gene's germline CDR1 is MNHEY and CDR2 SMNVEV (reference sequence). There are 12 residues in the CDR3. In nucleotides, the CDR3 is TGTGCCAGCAGTCGCTCCTACAATGAGCAGTTCTTC. Translating gives CASSRSYNEQFF.

J is TRBJ2-7 and V is TRBV6-5, with D possibly matching TRBD2 (6 bases). Germline-derived CDR1 and CDR2 are MNHEY and SVGAGI. This CDR3 has 13 residues. V was trimmed by 6 bases and J by 7 bases, leaving 16 bases between them. CDR3 bases: TGTGCCAGCAGAATTACGGGACTCACGGAGCAGTACTTC. This codes for CASRITGLTEQYF.

CDR3: CASSKTSGRPYEQYF. CDR3 coding DNA: TGTGCCAGCAGTAAAACTAGCGGGCGGCCCTACGAGCAGTACTTC. This chain joins TRBV6-5 and TRBJ2-7, with 9 bases that match TRBD2. The V gene's germline CDR1 is MNHEY and CDR2 SVGAGI. J lost 2 bases, V lost 5 bases, and 7 bases had no gene match. The CDR3 is 15 residues long.

The CDR3 DNA sequence: TGCAGCGCAGCCCCAGGGTATCGTTCCACAGATACGCAGTATTTT. Translating it yields CSAAPGYRSTDTQYF. The rearrangement links TRBV29-1 to TRBJ2-3; D possibly corresponds to TRBD1 (5 bases). This CDR3 is built from 15 residues. Germline values: CDR1 SQVTM, CDR2 ANQGSEA. The V end lost 7 bases, the J end lost 2 bases, and 19 bases lay between the germline ends.

This chain links TRBV6-1 with TRBJ2-7; 8 bases map to TRBD1. This CDR3 region has 13 residues. Trimming took 6 bases from V and 3 from J; bases not matched to a gene: 4. Germline lookup yields CDR1 MNHNS and CDR2 SASEGT. CDR3 DNA sequence: TGTGCCAGCAGGGCAGGGGGCGGCTACGAGCAGTACTTC. It encodes CASRAGGGYEQYF.

For the CDR3, the DNA is TGTGCTTCTCAACCGAGCCAGGGAAGCACCGGGGAGCTGTTTTTT. Its protein product is CASQPSQGSTGELFF. The chain uses TRBV10-3 and TRBJ2-2, with a tentative D call TRBD1 (5 bases). The CDR3 is 15 residues long. The germline V gene encodes CDR1 ENHRY and CDR2 SYGVKD.

This clone has just a few counts. The CDR3 region is CSAPGESPLHF. As DNA, the CDR3 is TGCAGTGCGCCAGGGGAATCACCCCTCCACTTT. The chain uses TRBV20-1 and TRBJ1-6, with a tentative D call TRBD1 (6 bases). The CDR3 length is 11 residues. With 6 bases removed from V and 10 bases from J, the gap between germline ends came to 10 bases. Looked up from germline, CDR1 is DFQATT and CDR2 is SNEGSKA (reference sequence).

The genes are TRBV9 and TRBJ1-1; TRBD1 matches at 9 bases. V lost 3 bases and J lost 5; bases outside the gene matches: 8. CDR1 and CDR2 from the germline V gene are SGDLS and YYNGEE. The CDR3 has 15 amino acids. For the CDR3, the DNA is TGTGCCAGCAGCGAGGGGGGGACAGGGATGACTGAAGCTTTCTTT. Its protein is CASSEGGTGMTEAFF.

Points on this clone: One end of the junction fails to match germline, which may point to a read error. The V call is TRBV7-9, the J call TRBJ1-1; 7 positions match TRBD1. There are 12 residues in the CDR3. Per the germline V gene, CDR1 is SEHNR and CDR2 is FQNEAQ (reference sequence). The CDR3, as DNA: TGTTCCAGCAGCACGGGACAGCCTGAAGCTTTCTTT. Translated: CSSSTGQPEAFF.

The V call is TRBV5-1, the J call TRBJ2-1; 12 bases align to TRBD2. This CDR3 contains 15 residues. V gave up 4 bases and J gave up 7 bases; unmatched junction bases: 6. Germline V gene data show CDR1 as SGHRS and CDR2 as YFSETQ. CDR3 nucleotide sequence: TGCGCCAGCAGCGCCTCCGGGACTAGCGGGAATGAGCAGTTCTTC. Encoded protein: CASSASGTSGNEQFF.

The gene calls are TRBV19 and TRBJ1-5; TRBD1 agrees at 9 bases. From germline, CDR1 is LNHDA and CDR2 SQIVND (reference sequence). V dropped 4 bases and J dropped 7; count of bases not matched to a gene: 8. CDR3 length equals 15 residues. CDR3 region: CASSRDRETRQPQHF. The CDR3 nucleotides are TGTGCCAGTAGTAGGGACAGGGAAACAAGACAGCCCCAGCATTTT.

This chain connects TRBV9 to TRBJ1-1; 11 bases match TRBD1. Germline V gene sequence: CDR1 SGDLS, CDR2 YYNGEE. V gave up 4 bases and J gave up 3 bases; unmatched junction bases: 11. The CDR3 is 17 residues long. The CDR3 region has the DNA TGTGCCAGCAGCCTCGGACAGGGGGCGCTTGGGGACACTGAAGCTTTCTTT. Translated: CASSLGQGALGDTEAFF.

This clone was counted between two and nine times. The J gene is TRBJ2-2, the V gene TRBV21-1; the table's TRBD1 call for D was not verified on the DNA. TRBV21-1 is given as a pseudogene. The CDR3 contains 16 residues. The CDR3 DNA follows: TGTGCCAGCAGTCGTGACAGGGGGCTGAACACCGGGGAGCTGTTTTTT. The encoded protein is CASSRDRGLNTGELFF.

This clone was detected only once. This CDR3 reads CASSSGFSGLTAFEQYF. The DNA for the CDR3 is TGCGCCAGCAGCTCAGGATTTTCCGGCTTGACGGCTTTCGAGCAGTACTTC. The rearrangement joins TRBV5-1 to TRBJ2-5; D remains unclear. The J call could be wrong; TRBJ2-7 is a better fit for the DNA end. This CDR3 is built from 17 residues. CDR1 is SGHRS, CDR2 YFSETQ, per germline.

The chain joins TRBV6-5 to TRBJ2-1; TRBD2 aligns across 10 bases. After removal of 4 bases from V and 3 bases from J, the junction contained 6 bases not matched to a gene. The CDR3 sequence is 16 residues long. Looked up from germline, CDR1 is MNHEY and CDR2 is SVGAGI. Written as DNA, the CDR3 is TGTGCCAGCAGTTTGGCTAGCGGGAGATACTACAATGAGCAGTTCTTC. It encodes CASSLASGRYYNEQFF.